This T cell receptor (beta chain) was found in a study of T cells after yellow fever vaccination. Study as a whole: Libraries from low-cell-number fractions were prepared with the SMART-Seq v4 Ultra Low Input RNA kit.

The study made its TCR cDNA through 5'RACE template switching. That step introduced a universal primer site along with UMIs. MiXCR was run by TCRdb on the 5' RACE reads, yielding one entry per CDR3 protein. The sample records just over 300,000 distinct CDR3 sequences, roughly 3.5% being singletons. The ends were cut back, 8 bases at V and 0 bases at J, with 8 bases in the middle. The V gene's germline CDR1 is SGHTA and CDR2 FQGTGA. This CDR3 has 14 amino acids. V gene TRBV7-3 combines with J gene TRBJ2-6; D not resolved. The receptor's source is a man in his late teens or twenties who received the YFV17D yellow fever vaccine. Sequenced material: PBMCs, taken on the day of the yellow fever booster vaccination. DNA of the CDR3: TGTGCCAGCGAGGAGTACTCTGGGGCCAACGTCCTGACTTTC. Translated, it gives CASEEYSGANVLTF. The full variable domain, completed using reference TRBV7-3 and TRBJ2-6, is GAGVSQTPSNKVTEKGKYVELRCDPISGHTALYWYRQSLGQGPEFLIYFQGTGAADDSGLPNDRFFAVRPEGSVSTLKIQRTERGDSAVYLCASEEYSGANVLTFGAGSRLTVL.